The source of this TCR beta chain is a study of T-cell reconstitution after alpha-beta-depleted transplantation in children. This clonotype was picked up a small number of times. For TCRbeta, the library was prepared with unique molecular identifiers. TCRdb reprocessed the PCR reads via MiXCR and lists one record per CDR3 protein. The sample lists about 340,000 distinct CDR3 sequences, under 20% occurring once. The receptor was derived from a male patient aged 2-15 years who had a stem cell transplant for acute lymphoblastic leukemia, so the T cells may come from the graft donor. Sequencing was performed on PBMCs, mostly from graft donor cells, taken 360 days after TCRalphabeta/CD19-depleted stem cell transplant.

The chain's CDR3 is CASSQDRGSRGYEQYF. The CDR3 DNA reads as TGTGCCAGCAGCCAAGATCGAGGCTCCCGGGGCTACGAGCAGTACTTC. This rearrangement joins TRBV3-1 to TRBJ2-7; D is perhaps TRBD2 (5 bases). There are 16 residues in the CDR3. Trimming shortened V by 0 bases and J by 3 bases, and 15 bases separated the two germline ends. The germline CDR1 and CDR2 sequences are LGHDT and YNNKEL (reference sequence).